In its sample, the clone carrying this T cell receptor beta chain was seen a few times. The antigen remains unidentified. The source of the sample is a study of beta chain features in type 1 diabetes. General study points: Sampled from patients, naive, central memory and Treg TCRB repertoires appeared more similar than those sampled from healthy donors. Patients with Type 1 diabetes showed moderately but significantly shorter TCRB CDR3s in all four CD4+ subsets.

Since all of the isolated RNA was reverse transcribed, expressed TCRB transcripts were what got sequenced. Mean read depth for stem cell-like memory T cell samples was approximately 1.01 million reads. Sequencing used immunoSEQ multiplex PCR; TCRdb keeps in-frame clones, though not all of them. The sample holds 40,000 to 65,000 clones, about 64% seen once. A single heparinised blood sample, averaging approximately 116 mL, was obtained per donor. Sorted populations were all over 95% pure. This clonotype was sampled from a woman in her twenties or thirties with type 1 diabetes. The specimen was stem cell memory CD4+ T cells from blood.

CDR3 residues: CASGMRLARETQYF. CDR3 DNA sequence: TGTGCCAGCGGAATGAGACTAGCGCGGGAGACCCAGTACTTC. The rearrangement joins TRBV2 to TRBJ2-5; 8 bases agree with TRBD2. The trim removed 8 bases at V and 5 bases at J, leaving 10 bases unmatched. The germline V gene encodes CDR1 SNHLY and CDR2 FYNNEI. The CDR3 is 14 residues long.